This T cell receptor (beta chain) derives from a study of cytomegalovirus exposure and HLA in healthy donors. 60 Vbeta and 13 Jbeta primers were used in PCR. Assay: immunoSEQ multiplex PCR; the TCRdb copy retains only in-frame clones and omits some. The sample includes about 160,000 clones, approximately 78% of them seen just once. With respect to this clone: Antigen specificity is unknown.

Study-level points and caveats: In a later analysis, donors in an Asian-associated ancestry cluster reportedly had fewer N-insertions in productive TCRs than the cohort mean. Per published reports, the classifier diagnosed cytomegalovirus status with high specificity and sensitivity. A list of around 160 TCR beta chains associated with cytomegalovirus was given.

V lost 4 bases, J lost 5 bases, and 18 bases lay in between. CDR1 is SGHRS and CDR2 is YFSETQ in the germline V gene. CDR3 length: 15 amino acids. Sequencing was done on a sample of PBMCs. The TCR was taken from a woman younger than 45 in good health and CMV-seropositive. The chain employs TRBV5-1 and TRBJ1-1; D perhaps matches TRBD1 (5 bases). The CDR3: CASSLGLMGGTEAFF. DNA of the CDR3: TGCGCCAGCAGCCTAGGACTCATGGGGGGGACTGAAGCTTTCTTT.